Shown below are 17 T cell receptor beta chains from a single sample sequenced in a study of PD-1 blockade in mismatch repair-deficient tumors. Repertoires were generated with immunoSEQ multiplex PCR, while TCRdb's copy carries only in-frame clones and drops some. The sample lists roughly 84,000 clones; over 75% were seen once. Material: peripheral blood, obtained 12 weeks after starting pembrolizumab. Source of these receptors: an adult with mismatch repair-deficient cancer.

The chain has TRBV30 and TRBJ1-1; D uncertain. In germline, CDR1 is GTSNPN, CDR2 SVGIG (reference sequence). The CDR3 loop spans 14 amino acids. V was shortened by 2 bases and J by 5 bases, with 15 bases between the two germline ends. In DNA form, the CDR3 reads TGTGCCTGGAGTATGGCTCTGGTTGAGACTGAAGCTTTCTTT. Translation: CAWSMALVETEAFF.

The J gene is TRBJ1-2, the V gene TRBV27, with D unclear. V gave up 2 bases and J gave up 2 bases, with 3 bases separating them. CDR3 length: 12 amino acids. Germline-derived CDR1 and CDR2 are MNHEY and SMNVEV (reference sequence). CDR3 protein: CASSLQNYGYTF. The CDR3 bases are TGTGCCAGCAGTTTACAAAACTATGGCTACACCTTC.

The V call is TRBV7-9, the J call TRBJ2-7; TRBD1 matches 9 bases. The V segment lost 3 bases and the J segment 3 bases; nucleotides outside the gene matches: 3. This CDR3 contains 14 residues. Germline CDR1 is SEHNR and CDR2 is FQNEAQ (reference sequence). The CDR3 DNA reads TGTGCCAGCAGCTTCGGACAGGGGATCTACGAGCAGTACTTC. This translates into CASSFGQGIYEQYF.

CDR3 sequence reads: CASSFTSDEGNEQFF. CDR3 nucleotides: TGTGCCAGCAGCTTTACTAGCGACGAAGGGAATGAGCAGTTCTTC. The V and J genes are TRBV5-5 and TRBJ2-1, with TRBD2 matching over 7 bases. The germline V gene has CDR1 SGHKS and CDR2 YYEKEE (reference sequence). Trimming took 2 bases from V and 7 from J; bases not matched to a gene: 9. The CDR3 contains 15 residues. The variable domain in full, completed from reference TRBV5-5 and TRBJ2-1, reads DAGVTQSPTHLIKTRGQQVTLRCSPISGHKSVSWYQQVLGQGPQFIFQYYEKEERGRGNFPDRFSARQFPNYSSELNVNALLLGDSALYLCASSFTSDEGNEQFFGPGTRLTVL.

V usage is TRBV5-1 and J usage is TRBJ1-4; no definite D call. This CDR3 comprises 13 residues. Trimming cost V 3 bases and J 2 bases, with 5 bases left between them. CDR1 is SGHRS, CDR2 YFSETQ, per germline. The CDR3 loop is CASSWTTNEKLFF. For the CDR3, the DNA is TGCGCCAGCAGCTGGACCACTAATGAAAAACTGTTTTTT.

The J gene is TRBJ1-2, the V gene TRBV7-9; D call uncertain. The CDR3 is 13 residues long. The germline V and J ends were trimmed by 6 bases and 0 bases, with 8 bases remaining between them. CDR1 and CDR2 (germline): SEHNR, FQNEAQ (reference sequence). CDR3 sequence: CASRTEANYGYTF. Written as DNA, the CDR3 is TGTGCCAGCAGGACGGAAGCTAACTATGGCTACACCTTC.

The J gene is TRBJ1-2, the V gene TRBV7-2; no definite D call. The ends were cut back, 0 bases at V and 4 bases at J, with 12 bases in the middle. The CDR3 sequence is 15 residues long. Germline V gene data show CDR1 as SGHTA and CDR2 as FQGNSA. CDR3 loop: CASSLAQDTRYGYTF. In DNA, the CDR3 is TGTGCCAGCAGCTTAGCGCAAGACACCCGCTATGGCTACACCTTC. The whole variable domain, remainder taken from reference TRBV7-2 and TRBJ1-2, is GAGVSQSPSNKVTEKGKDVELRCDPISGHTALYWYRQSLGQGLEFLIYFQGNSAPDKSGLPSDRFSAERTGGSVSTLTIQRTQQEDSAVYLCASSLAQDTRYGYTFGSGTRLTVV.

This clone was seen a single time. This chain uses TRBV7-9 with TRBJ2-7; D is unclear. Trimming stripped 5 bases from V and 3 bases from J, with 5 bases between. This CDR3 has 11 residues. Germline V lookup: CDR1 SEHNR, CDR2 FQNEAQ (reference sequence). CDR3 protein: CASSPHYEQYF. The CDR3 DNA reads TGTGCCAGCAGCCCACACTACGAGCAGTACTTC.

The CDR3 is CASSPDILNTEAFF. Written as DNA, the CDR3 is TGTGCCAGCAGTCCTGACATATTGAACACTGAAGCTTTCTTT. The V and J genes are TRBV2 and TRBJ1-1; no reliable D call. CDR1 SNHLY and CDR2 FYNNEI come from the germline V gene. V was cut by 5 bases and J by 0 bases, with 10 bases left in between. The CDR3 contains 14 residues.

The V call is TRBV6-5, the J call TRBJ2-2, with D tentatively TRBD1 or TRBD2 (5 bases each). Germline CDR1 MNHEY, CDR2 SVGAGI. The CDR3 runs 14 residues. V gave up 5 bases and J gave up 8 bases, with 15 bases separating them. CDR3 sequence reads: CASSQGVASGELFF. As DNA, the CDR3 is TGTGCCAGCAGTCAGGGAGTAGCATCAGGGGAGCTGTTTTTT.

The chain has TRBV11-2 and TRBJ1-3, with D tentatively TRBD1 (5 bases). CDR1 and CDR2 from the germline V gene are SGHAT and FQNNGV. V shed 6 bases and J shed 2 bases, with 14 bases lying between them. This CDR3 comprises 15 residues. The CDR3 sequence is CASSPAGSTGNTIYF. CDR3 nucleotides: TGTGCCAGCAGTCCGGCAGGGTCGACTGGAAACACCATATATTTT.

This chain uses TRBV19 with TRBJ2-1; TRBD2 agrees at 7 bases. The CDR3 totals 15 residues. CDR1 LNHDA and CDR2 SQIVND come from the germline V gene (reference sequence). J was trimmed by 8 bases and V by 7 bases; bases with no gene match: 14. The chain's CDR3 is CASTHPASGGDEQFF. CDR3 sequence (DNA): TGTGCCAGTACCCACCCGGCTAGCGGCGGCGATGAGCAGTTCTTC.

The chain recombines TRBV6-1 with TRBJ2-5; D could derive from TRBD1 or TRBD2 (6 bases each). The CDR3 runs 20 residues. Germline loops: CDR1 MNHNS, CDR2 SASEGT. V gave up 2 bases and J gave up 5 bases, with 30 bases separating them. For the CDR3, the DNA is TGTGCCAGCAGTGAATCTTCCTCGGGAAGGAGGGGGGCACACAGGGAGACCCAGTACTTC. It specifies CASSESSSGRRGAHRETQYF.

V usage is TRBV7-2 and J usage is TRBJ1-2, with 11 bases lining up with TRBD1. J gave up 13 bases and V 4 bases, and 5 bases lay outside the gene matches. Looked up from germline, CDR1 is SGHTA and CDR2 is FQGNSA. This CDR3 is built from 12 residues. The DNA of the CDR3 is TGTGCCAGCAGCTGGCGGGACAGGGGGATCACCTTC. This encodes CASSWRDRGITF.

The V gene is TRBV5-6, the J gene TRBJ2-7; D might be TRBD1 or TRBD2, each matching 5 bases. V lost 4 bases and J lost 3, with 20 bases in between. The germline V gene encodes CDR1 SGHDT and CDR2 YYEEEE. This CDR3 has 16 residues. For the CDR3, the DNA is TGTGCCAGCAGCCGTAAATTCCAGGGAGATATCTACGAGCAGTACTTC. This translates into CASSRKFQGDIYEQYF.

This clone has just a few counts. The chain is built from TRBV9 and TRBJ2-7, with TRBD1 matching 9 bases. The V and J ends lost 7 bases and 4 bases, in that order; junction bases with no gene match: 12. The CDR3 extends over 15 amino acids. Germline V gives CDR1 SGDLS, CDR2 YYNGEE. This CDR3 is CASARDRATSYEQYF. CDR3 bases: TGTGCCAGCGCCCGGGACAGGGCCACTTCTTACGAGCAGTACTTC.

CDR3 in amino acids: CSAGGTEKLFF. CDR3 nucleotides: TGCAGTGCAGGAGGGACAGAAAAACTGTTTTTT. The V and J genes are TRBV20-1 and TRBJ1-4; perhaps TRBD1 as D (6 bases). The V end was cut by 6 bases, the J end by 8 bases, with 10 bases between. The CDR3 has 11 amino acids. Germline CDR1 DFQATT, CDR2 SNEGSKA (reference sequence).